Below, 22 T cell receptor beta chains from the same sample are listed, as sequenced in a study of molecular identifiers for immune sequencing clone quantification. TCRdb re-analysed the PCR reads in MiXCR, keeping a single row per CDR3 protein. Of about 500,000 distinct CDR3 sequences listed, approximately 25% are singletons. Sequenced: naive CD8+ T cells from blood, with Jurkat cell RNA spiked in. The subset denotes: FACS-sorted CD8+CD4-CCR7+CD45RA+ naive T cells. The receptors derive from a human donor in good health. Some libraries in this study had Jurkat cell RNA spiked in.

This chain links TRBV7-9 with TRBJ2-5; D perhaps matches TRBD1 (6 bases). Between the trimmed V and J ends, which lost 2 bases and 9 bases, there was a span of 16 bases. Germline V gene sequence: CDR1 SEHNR, CDR2 FQNEAQ (reference sequence). There are 14 residues in the CDR3. CDR3 in amino acids: CASSLLGGVEPQYF. DNA for the CDR3: TGTGCCAGCAGCTTATTAGGGGGAGTGGAGCCCCAGTACTTC.

This clonotype was recorded many times. This chain links TRBV29-1 with TRBJ2-3; D not resolved. The CDR3 contains 12 residues. V was trimmed by 4 bases and J by 2 bases, leaving 7 bases between them. Germline V gene sequence: CDR1 SQVTM, CDR2 ANQGSEA. The CDR3 nucleotides are TGCAGCGTTGGGCTGATCACAGATACGCAGTATTTT. Protein sequence: CSVGLITDTQYF.

Only a few counts were recorded for this clonotype. This rearrangement joins TRBV7-9 to TRBJ2-1; 7 nucleotides line up with TRBD2. Trimming removed 2 bases from V and 12 bases from J; junction bases left unmatched: 7. The CDR3 is 13 amino acids. From germline, CDR1 is SEHNR and CDR2 FQNEAQ (reference sequence). The CDR3 region is CASSLWAGEVQFF. The CDR3 DNA follows: TGTGCCAGCAGCTTATGGGCGGGAGAAGTGCAGTTCTTC.

The table lists this clonotype with a count of one. The chain links TRBV11-2 to TRBJ2-2, with 14 bases fitting TRBD2. Per the germline V gene, CDR1 is SGHAT and CDR2 is FQNNGV. The CDR3 totals 14 residues. J was trimmed by 8 bases and V by 6 bases; bases with no gene match: 2. The CDR3 reads CASRGTSGSGELFF. The CDR3 nucleotides read TGTGCCAGCAGAGGGACTAGCGGGAGTGGGGAGCTGTTTTTT. Supplemented by reference TRBV11-2 and TRBJ2-2, the full variable domain reads EAGVAQSPRYKIIEKRQSVAFWCNPISGHATLYWYQQILGQGPKLLIQFQNNGVVDDSQLPKDRFSAERLKGVDSTLKIQPAKLEDSAVYLCASRGTSGSGELFFGEGSRLTVL.

This clonotype has more than one count but fewer than ten. The chain links TRBV25-1 to TRBJ2-5, with D possibly called TRBD1 or TRBD2 (6 bases each). Trimming took 8 bases from V and 4 from J, leaving 20 bases between them. CDR1 and CDR2 from the germline V gene are MGHDK and SYGVNS. The CDR3 runs to 15 residues. CDR3 nucleotide sequence: TGTGCCAGCGGAAACCATTGGGGGGCGCGAGAGACCCAGTACTTC. Translated: CASGNHWGARETQYF.

A note on this clonotype: A much larger clone differs by one base, so this may be a read error. The CDR3 region has the DNA TGTGCCAGCAGGAACCGAAATGGGACCCAGTACTTC. It is translated as CASRNRNGTQYF. The genes are TRBV2 and TRBJ2-5; D unresolved. Germline CDR1 is SNHLY and CDR2 is FYNNEI. V lost 6 bases, J lost 7 bases, and 12 bases lay in between. CDR3 size: 12 residues. Together with reference TRBV2 and TRBJ2-5, the CDR3 gives the full variable domain: EPEVTQTPSHQVTQMGQEVILRCVPISNHLYFYWYRQILGQKVEFLVSFYNNEISEKSEIFDDQFSVERPDGSNFTLKIRSTKLEDSAMYFCASRNRNGTQYFGPGTRLLVL.

The chain couples TRBV27 to TRBJ2-3; D is possibly TRBD1 or TRBD2 (6 bases each). The V and J ends lost 1 base and 2 bases respectively, with 16 bases between them. The germline CDR1 and CDR2 sequences are MNHEY and SMNVEV (reference sequence). The CDR3 sequence is 17 residues long. The CDR3: CASSLLSGGRATDTQYF. DNA for the CDR3: TGTGCCAGCAGTTTATTGTCTGGGGGGCGCGCCACAGATACGCAGTATTTT.

On this clonotype itself: One end of the junction fails to match germline, which may point to a read error. This chain joins TRBV9 and TRBJ2-7, with a weak D call TRBD2 (7 bases). CDR3 size: 15 residues. Germline CDR1 SGDLS, CDR2 YYNGEE. CDR3 region: CGSSVEGGGSYKQYF. CDR3 in DNA: TGTGGCAGCAGCGTTGAGGGGGGGGGTTCCTACAAGCAGTACTTC.

The chain carries TRBV5-6 and TRBJ2-3, with 9 bases that match TRBD2. This CDR3 contains 17 residues. Germline CDR1 is SGHDT and CDR2 is YYEEEE. V shed 3 bases and J 4 bases; nucleotides not matched to a gene: 12. The CDR3 bases are TGTGCCAGCAGCTCGCCCCCTGGCTTAGCGGGAGCAGATACGCAGTATTTT. Amino acids: CASSSPPGLAGADTQYF.

The J gene is TRBJ2-7, the V gene TRBV4-1; D possibly corresponds to TRBD1 (6 bases). CDR1 MGHRA and CDR2 YSYEKL come from the germline V gene. Trimming took 4 bases from V and 6 from J, leaving 19 bases between them. This CDR3 is 15 amino acids long. The DNA of the CDR3 is TGCGCCAGCAGCCCCGGGGATCCCACAGGGAGCGAGCAGTACTTC. This sequence encodes CASSPGDPTGSEQYF.

About this clonotype itself: An end of the junction does not agree with germline; a read error may underlie this. The chain links TRBV6-2 or TRBV6-3 to TRBJ2-5, with TRBD2 matching 10 bases. CDR3 length: 16 residues. Looked up from germline, CDR1 is MNHEY and CDR2 is SVGEGT. The CDR3 reads CASSSLAGEPSRTQNF. As DNA, the CDR3 is TGCGCCAGCAGTTCTCTAGCGGGGGAACCCTCGAGGACCCAGAACTTC.

This clonotype was seen a handful of times. This chain uses TRBV27 with TRBJ2-2; the D is unclear. In germline, CDR1 is MNHEY, CDR2 SMNVEV (reference sequence). The V and J ends lost 5 bases and 7 bases respectively, with 5 bases between them. The CDR3 runs to 11 residues. CDR3 in amino acids: CASSAFGELFF. CDR3 nucleotide sequence: TGTGCCAGCAGTGCATTCGGGGAGCTGTTTTTT.

This clonotype appeared many times. The V gene is TRBV11-2, the J gene TRBJ2-5; TRBD1 matches 8 bases. Trimming at V came to 4 bases and at J to 3 bases, leaving 4 bases not matched to a gene. The CDR3 has 14 residues. Germline CDR1 is SGHAT and CDR2 is FQNNGV. As DNA, the CDR3 is TGTGCCAGCAGCTGGACAGGGAACGAAGAGACCCAGTACTTC. It yields the protein CASSWTGNEETQYF.

The sample holds many counts of this clonotype. The chain couples TRBV4-1 to TRBJ1-6, with D possibly being TRBD1 (5 bases). V was cut by 3 bases and J by 4 bases, with 13 bases left in between. This CDR3 contains 16 residues. Germline V lookup: CDR1 MGHRA, CDR2 YSYEKL. The CDR3 sequence is CASSHTGTEYNSPLHF. Here the CDR3 DNA reads TGCGCCAGCAGCCATACCGGGACGGAGTATAATTCACCCCTCCACTTT.

The genes are TRBV6-6 and TRBJ2-5; TRBD1 is a possible D gene (5 bases). Trimming removed 6 bases at V and 1 base at J, with 12 bases between. The CDR3 is 14 residues long. The germline CDR1 and CDR2 sequences are MNHNY and SVGAGI (reference sequence). The CDR3 bases are TGTGCCAGCAGGGACATCAGGCTCCAAGAGACCCAGTACTTC. Translated, it gives CASRDIRLQETQYF.

This clonotype was recorded many times. The V call is TRBV29-1, the J call TRBJ2-5; 8 bases agree with TRBD1. J lost 0 bases, V lost 3 bases, and 3 bases had no gene match. The CDR3 length is 14 residues. Germline V gene lookup returns CDR1 SQVTM and CDR2 ANQGSEA. CDR3: CSVETGEYQETQYF. CDR3 bases: TGCAGCGTTGAGACAGGGGAGTACCAAGAGACCCAGTACTTC.

As to this clonotype: A much larger clone differs by one base, so this may be a read error. The chain joins TRBV29-1 to TRBJ1-2, with D possibly being TRBD1 (6 bases). This CDR3 has 12 residues. CDR1 SQVTM and CDR2 ANQGSEA come from the germline V gene. CDR3 in DNA: TGCAGCGTAGAGGACAGCAACTATGGCCACACCTTC. Translating it yields CSVEDSNYGHTF.

A few counts support this clonotype. The gene calls are TRBV19 and TRBJ1-6; the D gene is possibly TRBD1 (5 bases). The V gene lost 6 bases and the J gene lost 4 bases, with 13 bases spanning the gap. This CDR3 is built from 15 residues. Germline V gene sequence: CDR1 LNHDA, CDR2 SQIVND (reference sequence). CDR3 nucleotides: TGTGCCAGTAGGACTCGGGACGGATATAATTCACCCCTCCACTTT. This codes for CASRTRDGYNSPLHF. Combining the CDR3 with reference TRBV19 and TRBJ1-6 gives the whole variable domain DGGITQSPKYLFRKEGQNVTLSCEQNLNHDAMYWYRQDPGQGLRLIYYSQIVNDFQKGDIAEGYSVSREKKESFPLTVTSAQKNPTAFYLCASRTRDGYNSPLHFGNGTRLTVT.

With regard to this clonotype: At one of its ends the junction is not consistent with the germline gene, which may arise from a read error. The chain combines TRBV5-6 with TRBJ2-7; unclear D gene. Germline CDR1 reads SGHDT; CDR2 reads YYEEEE. This CDR3 is built from 15 residues. CDR3 sequence (DNA): TGTGCCAGCAGCTTCTTCGCGGCCCACTCCTACGAGCAGTGCTTC. Translated: CASSFFAAHSYEQCF.

This clonotype was recorded at least ten times. This sequence joins TRBV2 and TRBJ2-5, with D unclear. Germline CDR1 reads SNHLY; CDR2 reads FYNNEI. The CDR3 has 11 residues. V gave up 6 bases and J gave up 4 bases, with 6 bases separating them. The CDR3 bases are TGTGCCAGCAGCGTCGGAGAGACCCAGTACTTC. This translates into CASSVGETQYF.

On this clonotype: A single base separates this from a much larger clone, so it may be a read error. The rearrangement links TRBV7-9 to TRBJ2-1, with D uncertain. Trimming left V 5 bases short and J 7 bases short, with 9 bases between. Germline V lookup: CDR1 SEHNR, CDR2 FQNEAQ (reference sequence). This CDR3 has 12 amino acids. The CDR3 DNA sequence: TGTGCCAGCAGCACCGGTGCGAATGAGCAGTTCTTC. Its translation is CASSTGANEQFF.

This clonotype was observed a single time. The conserved final phenylalanine or tryptophan is absent from the CDR3, which likely points to a read error. CDR3: CASSWGAGADTQYY. For the CDR3, the DNA is TGTGCCAGCAGTTGGGGGGCTGGGGCAGATACGCAGTATTAT. The chain has TRBV12-3 or TRBV12-4 and TRBJ2-3, with D perhaps assigned TRBD1 or TRBD2 (6 bases each). The CDR3 sequence is 14 residues long. V gave up 4 bases and J gave up 4 bases, with 12 bases separating them.